The 18 T cell receptor beta chains below were found in one sample sequenced in a study of Graves' ophthalmopathy and Graves' hyperthyroidism. Transcripts of RNA were the source for amplifying TCR beta CDR3 regions. After a first-round RT-PCR with HTBI primers, a second-round multiplex PCR was run. Using its own MiXCR run on the multiplex PCR reads, TCRdb lists one record per CDR3 protein. The data hold 40,000 to 45,000 distinct CDR3 sequences, with more than 45% observed a single time. The sequenced sample consisted of peripheral blood. Receptor source: an adult man with Graves' ophthalmopathy.

The chain employs TRBV7-7 and TRBJ2-5, with 8 positions matching TRBD2. Germline V gene sequence: CDR1 SSHAT, CDR2 FNYEAQ (reference sequence). The CDR3 spans 10 residues. CDR3 nucleotides: TGTGCTAGCGGGGAGGAGACCCAGTACTTC. Translated, it gives CASGEETQYF.

This clonotype was found many times. The J gene is TRBJ2-7, the V gene TRBV6-5; TRBD1 aligns across 8 bases. This CDR3 is 15 amino acids long. Per germline, CDR1 MNHEY and CDR2 SVGAGI. The V and J ends lost 5 bases and 5 bases, in that order; junction bases with no gene match: 11. The CDR3: CASSRGTGKGNEQYF. The CDR3 coding sequence is TGTGCCAGCAGTAGGGGGACAGGAAAGGGAAACGAGCAGTACTTC.

In this sample, this clonotype turned up many times. The chain couples TRBV12-3 or TRBV12-4 to TRBJ2-3, with 7 bases fitting TRBD2. V lost 5 bases, J lost 7 bases, and 9 bases stayed unmatched. CDR3 length equals 14 residues. Here the CDR3 reads CASSGGGNVNTQYF. The CDR3 region has the DNA TGTGCCAGCAGTGGGGGGGGTAACGTAAATACGCAGTATTTT.

Of note for this clonotype: The junction shows a germline mismatch at one end, possibly a read error. The chain combines TRBV2 with TRBJ1-6, with a tentative D call TRBD1 (6 bases). The CDR3 is made up of 15 amino acids. Germline CDR1 and CDR2: SNHLY and FYNNEI. CDR3 sequence reads: CASSGRTEGYSPLHF. The CDR3 DNA follows: TGTGCTAGCAGTGGCCGGACAGAGGGGTATTCACCCCTCCACTTT.

By share, this clonotype counts as large. The genes are TRBV20-1 and TRBJ2-7, with D possibly TRBD2 on 5 matching bases. The germline gives CDR1 DFQATT, CDR2 SNEGSKA (reference sequence). V lost 0 bases to trimming and J lost 7 bases, with 10 bases between them. This CDR3 has 12 residues. Here the CDR3 DNA reads TGCAGTGCTAGAGAGCGCCGGACTGAGCAGTACGTC. It translates to CSARERRTEQYV.

The V call is TRBV5-6, the J call TRBJ1-2; D possibly corresponds to TRBD1 (6 bases). V was pared by 4 bases and J by 4 bases, with 17 bases between. CDR1 SGHDT and CDR2 YYEEEE come from the germline V gene. The CDR3 has 15 residues. CDR3 nucleotides: TGTGCCAGCAGCCCTCGTGAGGGGGGGGGCTATGGCTACACCTTC. Translating gives CASSPREGGGYGYTF. The full variable domain, its missing parts supplied by reference TRBV5-6 and TRBJ1-2, is DAGVTQSPTHLIKTRGQQVTLRCSPKSGHDTVSWYQQALGQGPQFIFQYYEEEERQRGNFPDRFSGHQFPNYSSELNVNALLLGDSALYLCASSPREGGGYGYTFGSGTRLTVV.

With regard to this clonotype: Likely a read error: the CDR3 ends without its conserved phenylalanine or tryptophan. This chain links TRBV4-1 with TRBJ2-5, with D possibly being TRBD2 (5 bases). This CDR3 comprises 14 residues. Germline V CDR1 and CDR2: MGHRA, YSYEKL. Written as DNA, the CDR3 is TGCGCCATCAGCCAAGATCCTAGCCGAGAGACCCAGTACTAC. This encodes CAISQDPSRETQYY.

This clonotype came up many times. The V gene is TRBV28, the J gene TRBJ2-1; no definite D call. Germline assignment: CDR1 MDHEN and CDR2 SYDVKM. The V end lost 3 bases, the J end lost 4 bases, and 7 bases lay between the germline ends. This CDR3 is 13 amino acids long. The CDR3 coding sequence is TGTGCCAGCAGTTTCGGGTCGTACAATGAGCAGTTCTTC. Protein product: CASSFGSYNEQFF.

The J gene is TRBJ2-3, the V gene TRBV7-9; D remains ambiguous. Between the trimmed V and J ends, which lost 4 bases and 0 bases, there was a span of 14 bases. The CDR3 is 16 amino acids. Germline V gives CDR1 SEHNR, CDR2 FQNEAQ (reference sequence). Here the CDR3 DNA reads TGTGCCAGCAGCTCTCGCCGAAGATTTAGCACAGATACGCAGTATTTT. It yields the protein CASSSRRRFSTDTQYF.

V is TRBV20-1 and J is TRBJ2-7, with no clear D. This CDR3 region has 12 residues. V lost 0 bases and J lost 2, with 5 bases in between. Per germline, CDR1 DFQATT and CDR2 SNEGSKA (reference sequence). The CDR3, as DNA: TGCAGTGCTAGAGAAGGGACCTACGAGCAGTACTTC. As protein: CSAREGTYEQYF.

A few counts support this clonotype. This sequence joins TRBV20-1 and TRBJ2-3, with 9 nucleotides matching TRBD2. The CDR3 runs to 14 residues. The germline V gene has CDR1 DFQATT and CDR2 SNEGSKA (reference sequence). With V trimmed by 6 bases and J by 2 bases, 6 bases remained unmatched. The CDR3 DNA reads as TGCAGTGCCATTAGCGGGAGAGACACAGATACGCAGTATTTT. It codes for CSAISGRDTDTQYF.

This clonotype was found many times. CDR3 sequence reads: CATGLAGNEQFF. CDR3 nucleotides: TGTGCCACCGGACTAGCGGGCAATGAGCAGTTCTTC. The chain couples TRBV12-3 or TRBV12-4 to TRBJ2-1, with 11 bases lining up with TRBD2. The junction had 2 bases not matched to a gene; V was cut back by 10 bases and J by 6 bases. The CDR3 is 12 amino acids.

This clonotype was found many times. The chain combines TRBV11-2 with TRBJ1-5; D not certain. The CDR3 loop spans 13 amino acids. V lost 1 base and J 6 bases, leaving 7 bases between the germline ends. CDR1 is SGHAT and CDR2 is FQNNGV in the germline V gene. CDR3 sequence: CASSLAFGQPQHF. CDR3 DNA sequence: TGTGCCAGCAGCTTAGCCTTCGGTCAGCCCCAGCATTTT.

The gene calls are TRBV6-1 and TRBJ1-5; weak D call: TRBD1 (5 bases). The CDR3 consists of 13 residues. Trimming pared 6 bases from V and 4 bases from J, leaving 10 bases between. Per germline, CDR1 MNHNS and CDR2 SASEGT. DNA for the CDR3: TGTGCCAGCAGAAACAGGCGGAATCAGCCCCAGCATTTT. Protein: CASRNRRNQPQHF.

In its sample, this clonotype was seen once. This may stem from a read error, because a much larger clone lies one nucleotide away. The CDR3 here is CATFGGVNTEASF. Written as DNA, the CDR3 is TGTGCCACCTTCGGTGGGGTGAACACTGAAGCTTCCTTT. V is TRBV28 and J is TRBJ1-1; D is uncertain. Looked up from germline, CDR1 is MDHEN and CDR2 is SYDVKM. This CDR3 region has 13 residues.

This clonotype was seen once. The chain has TRBV5-1 and TRBJ2-4; 10 positions agree with TRBD1. The CDR3 is made up of 14 amino acids. With 0 bases clipped from V and 10 bases from J, the junction kept 4 bases outside the gene matches. Germline V gene data show CDR1 as SGHRS and CDR2 as YFSETQ. DNA for the CDR3: TGCGCCAGCAGCTTGGCGGGACAGGGGAGGATTCAGTACTTC. This encodes CASSLAGQGRIQYF.

This clonotype is termed medium-sized. V usage is TRBV20-1 and J usage is TRBJ2-7, with D possibly TRBD2 on 5 matching bases. Per germline, CDR1 DFQATT and CDR2 SNEGSKA (reference sequence). The CDR3 loop spans 10 amino acids. Trimming shortened V by 6 bases and J by 9 bases, and 12 bases separated the two germline ends. The CDR3 sequence is CSAPRDGQYF. The DNA for the CDR3 is TGCAGTGCGCCTCGGGATGGGCAGTACTTC.

In this sample, this clonotype turned up many times. The chain has TRBV4-1 and TRBJ2-7, with D perhaps TRBD1 (6 bases). The germline V and J ends were trimmed by 1 base and 2 bases, with 12 bases remaining between them. This CDR3 is built from 15 residues. Germline V gene sequence: CDR1 MGHRA, CDR2 YSYEKL. DNA of the CDR3: TGCGCCAGCAGCCAAGCTAGACAGGTAACCTACGAGCAGTACTTC. The encoded protein is CASSQARQVTYEQYF.